These 12 T cell receptor beta chains originate from one sample sequenced in a study of blood T cell repertoires in COVID-19. TCRdb's table, derived via immunoSEQ multiplex PCR, lists solely in-frame clones and lacks some. The sample lists 130,000 or so clones, 75% to 80% seen once, with over 6.5% in the top ten. The source material was peripheral blood. Every receptor here comes from a human donor in a cohort sampled during active COVID-19.

The chain combines TRBV11-2 with TRBJ2-1; D remains ambiguous. Deletions cut 5 bases from V and 7 bases from J, with 6 bases between. The CDR3 contains 11 residues. Germline lookup yields CDR1 SGHAT and CDR2 FQNNGV. The CDR3 here is CASSPSNEQFF. The CDR3 region has the DNA TGTGCCAGCAGCCCCTCGAATGAGCAGTTCTTC.

The chain uses TRBV4-1 and TRBJ2-7; 11 nucleotides agree with TRBD1. The V gene's germline CDR1 is MGHRA and CDR2 YSYEKL. The CDR3 consists of 18 residues. Trimming at V came to 1 base and at J to 4 bases, leaving 12 bases not matched to a gene. CDR3 DNA sequence: TGCGCCAGCAGCCAAGCGTGGAACCGGGACAGGGGGTGGTACGAGCAGTACTTC. Its translation: CASSQAWNRDRGWYEQYF.

This clone was found a few times. CDR3 in amino acids: CASSLFLGANTEAFF. The CDR3 nucleotides read TGTGCCAGCAGCTTGTTTCTTGGGGCGAACACTGAAGCTTTCTTT. The chain joins TRBV5-6 to TRBJ1-1; the D gene is possibly TRBD1 (5 bases). The CDR3 extends over 15 amino acids. The germline gives CDR1 SGHDT, CDR2 YYEEEE. Trimming removed 1 base at V and 1 base at J, with 11 bases between. The whole variable domain, filled in from reference TRBV5-6 and TRBJ1-1, reads DAGVTQSPTHLIKTRGQQVTLRCSPKSGHDTVSWYQQALGQGPQFIFQYYEEEERQRGNFPDRFSGHQFPNYSSELNVNALLLGDSALYLCASSLFLGANTEAFFGQGTRLTVV.

The chain couples TRBV3-1 (or the pseudogene TRBV3-2) to TRBJ2-7; possible D gene TRBD1, 5 bases. Germline V gives CDR1 LGHDT, CDR2 YNNKEL (reference sequence). V was clipped by 1 base and J by 6 bases, with 13 bases between them. The CDR3 totals 14 residues. The CDR3 protein is CASSQGLVQGEQYF. The CDR3 nucleotides are TGTGCCAGCAGCCAAGGCCTGGTTCAGGGCGAGCAGTACTTC.

The chain employs TRBV29-1 and TRBJ2-3; 7 bases are shared with TRBD2. The germline V gene has CDR1 SQVTM and CDR2 ANQGSEA. V was pared by 5 bases and J by 13 bases, with 12 bases of the junction left unmatched. There are 12 residues in the CDR3. The CDR3 here is CSVLPGEGVEYF. DNA of the CDR3: TGCAGCGTTCTACCGGGGGAGGGAGTGGAGTATTTT.

This chain uses TRBV6-5 with TRBJ2-1, with D possibly being TRBD2 (6 bases). V was cut by 0 bases and J by 6 bases, with 9 bases left in between. The V gene's germline CDR1 is MNHEY and CDR2 SVGAGI. This CDR3 comprises 14 residues. Here the CDR3 reads CASSYSFGSNEQFF. CDR3 DNA: TGTGCCAGCAGTTACTCCTTCGGGAGCAATGAGCAGTTCTTC.

This chain links TRBV4-1 with TRBJ1-3, with D hard to call. CDR3 length equals 15 residues. The germline CDR1 and CDR2 sequences are MGHRA and YSYEKL. V lost 2 bases and J 6 bases, leaving 14 bases between the germline ends. CDR3 sequence (DNA): TGCGCCAGCAGCCAACCGAGGGCAGGTGCAAACACCATATATTTT. Protein product: CASSQPRAGANTIYF.

In DNA, the CDR3 is TGTGCCAGCAGTTTACCCCGGGACAGGGCCCTGGCGTCGAACACTGAAGCTTTCTTT. Translation gives CASSLPRDRALASNTEAFF. The chain has TRBV28 and TRBJ1-1, with 9 bases fitting TRBD1. This CDR3 is 19 amino acids long. CDR1 is MDHEN, CDR2 SYDVKM, per germline. After removal of 2 bases from V and 1 base from J, the junction contained 14 bases not matched to a gene. Drawing the rest from reference TRBV28 and TRBJ1-1, the complete variable domain is DVKVTQSSRYLVKRTGEKVFLECVQDMDHENMFWYRQDPGLGLRLIYFSYDVKMKEKGDIPEGYSVSREKKERFSLILESASTNQTSMYLCASSLPRDRALASNTEAFFGQGTRLTVV.

V usage is TRBV11-1 and J usage is TRBJ2-6; a possible D gene is TRBD2 (6 bases). Germline V CDR1 and CDR2: SGHAT, FQDESV (reference sequence). The CDR3 is 15 residues long. Trimming removed 5 bases at V and 4 bases at J, with 12 bases between. The CDR3 DNA sequence: TGTGCCAGCAGCCCCGGGAGTCTCGGGGCCAACGTCCTGACTTTC. Its protein product is CASSPGSLGANVLTF.

The chain combines TRBV19 with TRBJ2-7, with 8 bases lining up with TRBD1. After removal of 10 bases from V and 5 bases from J, the junction contained 10 bases not matched to a gene. Germline CDR1 is LNHDA and CDR2 is SQIVND (reference sequence). The CDR3 spans 13 residues. The CDR3, as DNA: TGTGCCACTTACGACAGGGGCGGCAACGAGCAGTACTTC. Amino acid sequence: CATYDRGGNEQYF.

This clone was picked up a small number of times. CDR3 sequence: CASRDRGSPLHF. The CDR3 DNA is TGTGCCAGCAGAGACAGGGGTTCACCCCTCCACTTT. The rearrangement uses TRBV27 and TRBJ1-6, with 8 bases lining up with TRBD1. CDR1 is MNHEY, CDR2 SMNVEV, per germline (reference sequence). V was clipped by 6 bases and J by 9 bases; unmatched bases: 1. This CDR3 has 12 residues.

The rearrangement links TRBV2 to TRBJ2-7, with TRBD1 identical over 9 bases. With V trimmed by 5 bases and J by 0 bases, 5 bases remained unmatched. Germline CDR1 SNHLY, CDR2 FYNNEI. CDR3 length: 15 residues. CDR3 nucleotide sequence: TGTGCCAGCAGTCTTCCGGGACAGGGCTCCTACGAGCAGTACTTC. It yields the protein CASSLPGQGSYEQYF.